The rows below give T cell receptor beta chains drawn from one sample of a study of a mutant IDH1 vaccine in newly diagnosed glioma. The repertoire was sequenced with immunoSEQ multiplex PCR; TCRdb's copy has only in-frame clones and lacks some. The table includes 15,000 or so clones, about 80% detected once. Sample: PBMCs, taken from a glioma patient treated with radiotherapy, temozolomide or both. The source is a man aged 35-49 years with glioma. Both conserved end residues are part of each CDR3. The D gene is left open where the match is weak. Rows give clone size only sometimes, using once, few, many, or a class for an expanded clone.

D gene	V gene	clone size	J gene	CDR3 protein	CDR3 DNA
-	TRBV15	-	TRBJ2-1	CATSSLNRPTEQFF	TGTGCCACCAGCTCCCTAAACAGGCCAACAGAGCAGTTCTTC
-	TRBV29-1	once	TRBJ2-5	CSIGRFTQETQYF	TGCAGCATCGGACGCTTTACCCAAGAGACCCAGTACTTC
TRBD2	TRBV6-4	-	TRBJ2-3	CASSDGREVDTQYF	TGTGCCAGCAGTGACGGGCGGGAGGTCGATACGCAGTATTTT
-	TRBV18	-	TRBJ2-1	CASSPLSTGRNEQFF	TGTGCCAGCTCACCACTTTCGACAGGACGGAATGAGCAGTTCTTC
TRBD1	TRBV4-1	-	TRBJ2-1	CASSQSVTGVPNEQFF	TGCGCCAGCAGCCAATCAGTGACAGGGGTCCCCAATGAGCAGTTCTTC
-	TRBV25-1	few	TRBJ1-5	CASSANQPQHF	TGTGCCAGCAGTGCCAATCAGCCCCAGCATTTT
TRBD2	TRBV2	-	TRBJ2-7	CASSEGILFRGLAGYEQYF	TGTGCCAGCAGTGAAGGAATATTGTTTCGGGGACTAGCGGGCTACGAGCAGTACTTC
-	TRBV19	-	TRBJ2-2	CASSIRAGSGELFF	TGTGCCAGTAGTATCCGTGCAGGGTCCGGGGAGCTGTTTTTT
-	TRBV19	-	TRBJ1-2	CASSRLADANYGYTF	TGTGCCAGTAGTAGATTAGCAGATGCTAACTATGGCTACACCTTC
-	TRBV20-1	-	TRBJ2-7	CSAILVEQYF	TGCAGTGCAATTCTAGTCGAGCAGTACTTC
TRBD1	TRBV6-1	-	TRBJ2-1	CASSKRDREGNEQFF	TGTGCCAGCAGCAAACGGGACAGGGAGGGAAATGAGCAGTTCTTC
TRBD2	TRBV6-1	-	TRBJ2-3	CASSEITIAGITDTQYF	TGTGCCAGCAGTGAAATAACGATAGCGGGGATAACAGATACGCAGTATTTT
-	TRBV5-1	-	TRBJ2-7	CASSPGYEQYF	TGCGCCAGCAGCCCGGGATATGAGCAGTACTTC
TRBD1	TRBV7-8	-	TRBJ1-3	CASSLGITGQVSGNTIYF	TGTGCCAGCAGCTTAGGAATAACGGGACAGGTCTCTGGAAACACCATATATTTT
-	TRBV18	-	TRBJ2-3	CASSPPEGARDTQYF	TGTGCCAGCTCACCACCGGAAGGGGCCCGGGATACGCAGTATTTT
-	TRBV27	-	TRBJ1-2	CASSPLSGGADYGYTF	TGTGCCAGCAGCCCTCTGTCTGGGGGGGCGGACTATGGCTACACCTTC
TRBD1	TRBV11-3	-	TRBJ2-7	CASSSGQGAHEQYF	TGTGCCAGCAGCTCCGGACAGGGCGCCCACGAGCAGTACTTC
TRBD2	TRBV27	-	TRBJ2-1	CASSFVAGVSYNEQFF	TGTGCCAGCAGTTTTGTAGCGGGAGTATCCTACAATGAGCAGTTCTTC
-	TRBV18	few	TRBJ1-1	CASSRQETEAFF	TGTGCCAGCTCACGACAGGAGACTGAAGCTTTCTTT
-	TRBV5-1	-	TRBJ2-7	CASSLGTVYEQYF	TGCGCCAGCAGCTTGGGGACAGTCTACGAGCAGTACTTC
TRBD1	TRBV29-1	-	TRBJ1-2	CSAIRGDRGRKGYTF	TGCAGCGCCATTCGAGGGGACAGGGGGCGTAAAGGCTACACCTTC
TRBD2	TRBV19	once	TRBJ2-1	CASSMVVIAGDNEQFF	TGTGCCAGTAGTATGGTCGTAATAGCGGGGGACAATGAGCAGTTCTTC
-	TRBV12-5	-	TRBJ2-3	CASGLATDTQYF	TGTGCTAGTGGTTTGGCCACAGATACGCAGTATTTT
TRBD1	TRBV6-5	-	TRBJ2-7	CASSSRDRRSYEQYF	TGTGCCAGCAGTTCCCGGGACAGGAGGTCCTACGAGCAGTACTTC
TRBD1	TRBV27	-	TRBJ2-1	CASSEAGTGGAKGQFF	TGTGCCAGCAGTGAAGCCGGGACAGGGGGCGCCAAGGGGCAGTTCTTC
-	TRBV30	once	TRBJ1-2	CAWNRDRPYGYTF	TGTGCCTGGAACCGGGATAGACCTTATGGCTACACCTTC
TRBD2	TRBV2	-	TRBJ2-7	CASNLAGDEQYF	TGTGCCAGCAATTTAGCGGGAGACGAGCAGTACTTC
-	TRBV29-1	-	TRBJ1-2	CSVEEGGPNYGYTF	TGCAGCGTTGAAGAAGGGGGACCTAACTATGGCTACACCTTC
-	TRBV4-3	-	TRBJ2-1	CASSQAPQGNEQFF	TGCGCCAGCAGCCAAGCCCCCCAGGGCAATGAGCAGTTCTTC
-	TRBV9	few	TRBJ2-5	CASSVIGGRRGQETQYF	TGTGCCAGCAGCGTAATTGGGGGACGGAGGGGCCAAGAGACCCAGTACTTC
-	TRBV19	few	TRBJ1-1	CASSIGGEAFF	TGTGCCAGTAGTATAGGTGGTGAAGCTTTCTTT
-	TRBV5-5	-	TRBJ1-1	CASSLPSGSNTEAFF	TGTGCCAGCAGCTTGCCATCGGGGTCGAACACTGAAGCTTTCTTT
-	TRBV19	-	TRBJ1-5	CATQEGTSNQPQHF	TGTGCCACCCAGGAGGGGACGAGCAATCAGCCCCAGCATTTT
-	TRBV10-2	few	TRBJ1-3	CASTQGISGNTIYF	TGCGCCAGCACACAGGGTATAAGTGGAAACACCATATATTTT
TRBD2	TRBV30	-	TRBJ2-5	CAWSPTSGKETQYF	TGTGCCTGGAGTCCGACTAGCGGGAAGGAGACCCAGTACTTC
-	TRBV4-1	-	TRBJ2-1	CASSQGTGYNEQFF	TGCGCCAGCAGCCAAGGAACGGGGTACAATGAGCAGTTCTTC
-	TRBV5-4	-	TRBJ2-2	CASSFSLHTGELFF	TGTGCCAGCAGCTTTTCCTTGCACACCGGGGAGCTGTTTTTT
TRBD2	TRBV5-1	-	TRBJ2-7	CASSLVAGVVSYEQYF	TGCGCCAGCAGCCTAGTAGCGGGAGTGGTCTCCTACGAGCAGTACTTC
TRBD2	TRBV10-3	-	TRBJ2-5	CAISERQGGEGVTQYF	TGTGCCATCAGTGAGAGGCAAGGCGGGGAGGGTGTGACCCAGTACTTC
-	TRBV27	-	TRBJ2-1	CASSLGLSGDEQFF	TGTGCCAGCAGTTTGGGACTCTCAGGCGATGAGCAGTTCTTC
-	TRBV7-2	-	TRBJ2-3	CASSMRQKNTDTQYF	TGTGCCAGCAGCATGCGACAGAAGAACACAGATACGCAGTATTTT
TRBD1	TRBV6-1	-	TRBJ1-2	CASSVRTGGDYGYTF	TGTGCCAGCAGTGTCAGGACAGGGGGCGACTATGGCTACACCTTC
TRBD1	TRBV5-5	-	TRBJ2-1	CASSPGTGRHEQFF	TGTGCCAGCAGCCCCGGGACAGGGCGTCATGAGCAGTTCTTC
-	TRBV11-2	-	TRBJ2-6	CASSQAGLSGANVLTF	TGTGCCAGCAGCCAGGCGGGTCTCTCTGGGGCCAACGTCCTGACTTTC
-	TRBV15	-	TRBJ1-1	CATSRDYSTEAFF	TGTGCCACCAGCAGAGACTATAGCACTGAAGCTTTCTTT
TRBD1	TRBV19	-	TRBJ1-3	CASSSRAGGENTIYF	TGTGCCAGTAGTAGTCGCGCAGGGGGCGAAAACACCATATATTTT